This TCR beta chain was retrieved from a study of radiation and T cells in renal cell carcinoma (dated by TCRdb to about 2020). Turning to the overall study: The samples were drawn from a clinical trial, where primary renal cell carcinomas were treated with 15 Gy of stereotactic body radiation therapy and then removed by nephrectomy 4 weeks afterward. In total, 50 to 60 samples, comprising some 25 tumors and 27 peripheral blood samples, were subjected to TCR beta sequencing. A total of roughly 3,900,000 unique CDR3 nucleotide sequences, encoding 2,500,000 or so unique CDR3 amino acid sequences, were found across all 50 or so samples.

The table lists this clone with a few counts. What antigen it recognizes has not been identified. No qualities accompany the bases; no much larger clone lies one base away. In the paper's terms, the time point label means: blood 2 weeks post-SBRT. Per the publication, the treatment or condition label means: 15 Gy SBRT to primary tumor, nephrectomy 4 weeks later. To follow tumor-enriched clonotypes, serial peripheral blood was collected from radiation-treated patients at baseline and at 2 weeks and 4 weeks after SBRT. Every patient's renal cell carcinoma showed clear cell pathology. Genomic DNA for TCR sequencing was prepared using the QIAamp DNA Blood Mini Kit (Qiagen). Only samples passing all quality control checks were included in the analyses. Following the manufacturer's recommendations, the immunoSEQ kit was used to generate TCR beta libraries from genomic DNA. For library preparation, a first multiplex PCR was performed with proprietary primers, followed by a second PCR in which unique barcodes were added, and bead cleanups were performed after each round. A positive control reaction and a negative control reaction, both provided in the kit, were run with every batch of samples. The final libraries were assessed on an Agilent 4200 TapeStation D1000 ScreenTape, pooled by volume, and quantified by qPCR. An Illumina NextSeq500 fitted with a MidOutput 150-cycle cartridge performed the sequencing, running 156 Read1 cycles and 15 Index1 cycles with the kit's custom primers. The pooled library was loaded at about 0.96 pM, and roughly 18% PhiX control was spiked in. In the paper's pipeline: Vendor-processed data were analyzed in R, and a clonotype was defined as all T cells sharing the same CDR3 nucleotide sequence. For clone abundance analyses, frequencies were normalized to the 10,000 most abundant clones per sample. Public T cell clones, averaging fewer than five per sample, were removed before analysis. An abundance difference of at least 32-fold between compartments was the criterion for calling clonotypes tumor-enriched or baseline blood-enriched. A beta-binomial differential abundance model was applied to find clonotypes that expanded or contracted between blood time points. Similarity between tumor and blood repertoires was quantified using the Baroni-Urbani and Buser coefficient, and groups were compared with two-tailed Wilcoxon tests in R. As stored in TCRdb, this immuneACCESS dataset retains in-frame rearrangements with V and J assigned. A fraction of the clones does not appear; measured against another copy, unresolved V genes explain less than half of the discrepancy, and the remainder lacks a known reason. V and J calls and clone size are copied from that table; D and trimming were computed from the DNA. The sample table holds about 120,000 clones, of which about four fifths were seen once. The top ten hold roughly 6% of the sample.

The paper as a whole reports these results and caveats: No pretreatment tumor biopsies were available, so the baseline intratumoral presence of clonotypes could not be determined. Changes in the blood repertoire were not tracked past 4 weeks after treatment. Top tumor clonotypes rose in blood from baseline to 2 weeks post-radiation, then contracted by 4 weeks, suggesting transient expansion of tumor-resident clones. The single-armed trial design could not address effects of radiation dose or scheduling on the TCR repertoire.

This receptor was identified in a man aged 50 to 59 with renal cell carcinoma. Sample: blood, taken from a patient whose treatment included radiotherapy and nephrectomy.

The nucleotides read TGTGCCAGTAGTCGGCCAGGGGGGTTGCATGGCTACACCTTC. Translated, this is CASSRPGGLHGYTF. The chain is made from TRBV19 and TRBJ1-2, with 7 bases in between that match TRBD1. Reading the germline V gene (reference sequence) gives CDR1 LNHDA and CDR2 SQIVND. CDR3 length: 14 amino acids, cysteine to phenylalanine. This entry keeps only the CDR3 DNA: 42 bases, framed from base 1. V loses 5 bases at its end and J loses 6 bases; junction bases beyond the gene matches: 9.